Detailed here is one T cell receptor (beta chain). Its target is unknown. PCR involved 60 Vbeta and 13 Jbeta primers. Assay: immunoSEQ multiplex PCR; the TCRdb copy retains only in-frame clones and omits some. The table lists about 110,000 clones, 82% of them singletons. This record comes from a study of cytomegalovirus exposure and HLA in healthy donors. In the study overall: Earlier, 100 million to 120 million unique TCR beta sequences were recovered from about 179 million T cells by an analysis. Study observations and caveats: In an earlier analysis, in roughly 580 donors, most V segments appeared productive either ~87% or ~30% of the time.

V was pared by 2 bases and J by 4 bases, with 13 bases of the junction left unmatched. CDR1 and CDR2 from the germline V gene are SGHAT and FQNNGV. This CDR3 comprises 18 residues. Specimen: PBMCs. V is TRBV11-2 and J is TRBJ2-5; 10 bases are a match to TRBD1. This TCR was sampled from a man aged 25 to 45 in good health and CMV-seropositive. The CDR3 is CASSLPPPGQGRGETQYF. CDR3 nucleotides: TGTGCCAGCAGCTTACCCCCCCCGGGACAGGGGAGAGGAGAGACCCAGTACTTC.